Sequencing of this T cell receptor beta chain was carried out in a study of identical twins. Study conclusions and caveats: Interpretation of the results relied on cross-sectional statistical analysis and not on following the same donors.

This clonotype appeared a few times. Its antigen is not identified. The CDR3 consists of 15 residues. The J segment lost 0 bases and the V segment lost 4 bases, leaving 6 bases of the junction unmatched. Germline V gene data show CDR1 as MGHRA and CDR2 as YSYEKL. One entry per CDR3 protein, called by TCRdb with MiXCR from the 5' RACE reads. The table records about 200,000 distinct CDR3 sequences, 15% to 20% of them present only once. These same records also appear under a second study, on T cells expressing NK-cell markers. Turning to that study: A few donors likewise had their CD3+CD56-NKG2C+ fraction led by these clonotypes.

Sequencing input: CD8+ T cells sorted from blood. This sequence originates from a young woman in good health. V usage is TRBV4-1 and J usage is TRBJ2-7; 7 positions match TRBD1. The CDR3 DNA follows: TGCGCCAGCAGCCTTAGCCGGGACAGCTCCTACGAGCAGTACTTC. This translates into CASSLSRDSSYEQYF.